The 12 T cell receptor beta chains below come from one sample, sequenced in a study of control samples from healthy donors and cancer patients. The protocol was immunoSEQ multiplex PCR, while the TCRdb copy is restricted to in-frame clones and leaves out a portion. Of about 26,000 clones listed, 82% are singletons. The specimen sequenced was PBMCs. These receptors were obtained from a man aged 55 to 70 with colorectal cancer.

DNA of the CDR3: TGCGCCAGCAGTGAGATTGGGACGTCCTACGAGCAGTACGTC. Translation: CASSEIGTSYEQYV. The V and J genes are TRBV10-2 and TRBJ2-7; D may match TRBD1 or TRBD2 (5 bases each). This CDR3 is 14 amino acids long. Trimming removed 2 bases from V and 1 base from J, with 9 bases in between. Germline V gene lookup returns CDR1 WSHSY and CDR2 SAAADI.

The chain couples TRBV19 to TRBJ2-3; D is unresolved. Trimming pared 5 bases from V and 2 bases from J, leaving 14 bases between. There are 15 residues in the CDR3. Germline loops: CDR1 LNHDA, CDR2 SQIVND (reference sequence). The CDR3 sequence is CASSQVPRSTDTQYF. In nucleotides, the CDR3 is TGTGCCAGTAGTCAAGTCCCACGCTCCACAGATACGCAGTATTTT.

This chain links TRBV19 with TRBJ2-3; the match to TRBD1 covers 7 bases. CDR3 size: 14 residues. Germline trimming cut 1 base from V and 5 bases from J; bases unmatched to any gene: 3. Germline V gene lookup returns CDR1 LNHDA and CDR2 SQIVND (reference sequence). The CDR3 region is CASSIGQGIDTQYF. The CDR3 DNA reads TGTGCCAGTAGTATAGGACAGGGTATAGATACGCAGTATTTT.

The chain combines TRBV5-1 with TRBJ2-6; TRBD1 agrees at 12 bases. The germline V gene has CDR1 SGHRS and CDR2 YFSETQ. The CDR3 runs 21 residues. V dropped 0 bases and J dropped 2; count of bases not matched to a gene: 12. The CDR3 coding sequence is TGCGCCAGCAGCTTGGTATCGCCGGGACAGGGGGCGCTACCTGGGGCCAACGTCCTGACTTTC. Residues: CASSLVSPGQGALPGANVLTF.

This clone has a single count. This chain joins TRBV10-3 and TRBJ2-7; either TRBD1 or TRBD2 may fit D (6 bases each). In germline, CDR1 is ENHRY, CDR2 SYGVKD. The CDR3 loop spans 11 amino acids. Trimming took off 5 bases at V and 7 bases at J, with 9 bases between the two ends. The CDR3 nucleotides are TGTGCCATCAGTCAGGGGAGGGAGCAGTACGTC. This encodes CAISQGREQYV.

The genes are TRBV4-3 and TRBJ2-1, with D unresolved. The V gene's germline CDR1 is LGHNA and CDR2 YSLEER. Trimming stripped 0 bases from V and 11 bases from J, with 14 bases between. The CDR3 consists of 14 residues. The CDR3 is CASSQDQNVPQQFF. The CDR3 DNA reads as TGCGCCAGCAGCCAAGATCAGAATGTACCGCAGCAGTTCTTC.

The CDR3 sequence: CASSITWGMDSPLHF. In nucleotides, the CDR3 is TGTGCCAGTAGTATTACTTGGGGCATGGATTCACCCCTCCACTTT. The V gene is TRBV19, the J gene TRBJ1-6; D may be TRBD1 (5 bases). This CDR3 spans 15 amino acids. V shed 3 bases and J shed 8 bases, with 14 bases lying between them. Per the germline V gene, CDR1 is LNHDA and CDR2 is SQIVND (reference sequence).

The rearrangement uses TRBV5-1 and TRBJ2-2; possible D gene TRBD1, 6 bases. The CDR3 contains 15 residues. Trimming shortened V by 6 bases and J by 3 bases, and 15 bases separated the two germline ends. Germline CDR1 and CDR2: SGHRS and YFSETQ. The CDR3 DNA is TGCGCCAGCACTAGACAGGAGGCGGACACCGGGGAGCTGTTTTTT. It specifies CASTRQEADTGELFF.

This CDR3 is CASSLLAGDTQYF. The CDR3 DNA reads as TGTGCCAGCAGCTTACTAGCGGGGGATACGCAGTATTTT. V gene TRBV7-2 combines with J gene TRBJ2-3, with 9 bases that match TRBD2. Unmatched junction bases numbered 0, after V lost 2 bases and J lost 6 bases. Germline assignment: CDR1 SGHTA and CDR2 FQGNSA. The CDR3 extends over 13 amino acids. The whole variable domain, filled in from reference TRBV7-2 and TRBJ2-3, reads GAGVSQSPSNKVTEKGKDVELRCDPISGHTALYWYRQSLGQGLEFLIYFQGNSAPDKSGLPSDRFSAERTGGSVSTLTIQRTQQEDSAVYLCASSLLAGDTQYFGPGTRLTVL.

The CDR3 DNA sequence: TGTGCCACCAGTGAAGAGAAAGGCTACACCTTC. Its protein is CATSEEKGYTF. The V call is TRBV24-1, the J call TRBJ1-2; no firm D call. This CDR3 contains 11 residues. The V gene lost 4 bases and the J gene lost 8 bases, with 7 bases spanning the gap. The V gene's germline CDR1 is KGHDR and CDR2 SFDVKD.

In this sample, this clone turned up once. V gene TRBV5-1 combines with J gene TRBJ1-2; D remains ambiguous. The CDR3 has 13 amino acids. V was clipped by 0 bases and J by 3 bases, with 6 bases between them. Germline V lookup: CDR1 SGHRS, CDR2 YFSETQ. The CDR3 here is CASSLGKDYGYTF. For the CDR3, the DNA is TGCGCCAGCAGCTTGGGGAAGGACTATGGCTACACCTTC.

This rearrangement joins TRBV4-3 to TRBJ2-3; D ambiguous. The ends were cut back, 0 bases at V and 3 bases at J, with 13 bases in the middle. This CDR3 contains 16 residues. CDR1 LGHNA and CDR2 YSLEER come from the germline V gene. This CDR3 is CASSQDKGPKTDTQYF. The CDR3 region has the DNA TGCGCCAGCAGCCAAGATAAAGGACCTAAGACAGATACGCAGTATTTT.